These 23 T cell receptor beta chains were sequenced from one sample in a study of blood T cells in healthy people across ages. The authors ran a second PCR of about 6 to 11 cycles using a sample-barcoded 5' primer and a J-beta primer mix. Using its own MiXCR run on the 5' RACE reads, TCRdb lists one record per CDR3 protein. The sample holds some 850,000 distinct CDR3 sequences; approximately 24% are singletons and the top ten take around 3%. This same sample was also part of a study on T cells of mothers and their children.

The source material was blood. The receptors stem from a boy between 5 and 17 years old in good health.

The CDR3 spells CSARVASGLQETQYF. CDR3 sequence (DNA): TGCAGTGCTAGAGTAGCTAGCGGGCTCCAAGAGACCCAGTACTTC. This rearrangement joins TRBV20-1 to TRBJ2-5, with 8 bases identical to TRBD2. J was trimmed by 1 base and V by 1 base; bases with no gene match: 5. Germline-derived CDR1 and CDR2 are DFQATT and SNEGSKA (reference sequence). There are 15 residues in the CDR3.

The chain has TRBV10-3 and TRBJ2-5, with D hard to call. With 3 bases removed from V and 9 bases from J, the gap between germline ends came to 14 bases. Germline V gene lookup returns CDR1 ENHRY and CDR2 SYGVKD. The CDR3 contains 13 residues. The CDR3, as DNA: TGTGCCATCAGTGAAGGAACCGAGGTATCCCAGTACTTC. It codes for CAISEGTEVSQYF.

In this sample, this clonotype turned up a few times. The chain combines TRBV27 with TRBJ2-4; 9 nucleotides match TRBD2. The CDR3 extends over 16 amino acids. Trimming at V came to 4 bases and at J to 0 bases, leaving 4 bases not matched to a gene. Germline loops: CDR1 MNHEY, CDR2 SMNVEV (reference sequence). In nucleotides, the CDR3 is TGTGCCAGCAGTTCCCTAGCGGGGCTAGCCAAAAACATTCAGTACTTC. This gives the protein CASSSLAGLAKNIQYF.

The rearrangement links TRBV5-1 to TRBJ1-3; TRBD1 agrees at 7 bases. CDR3 length: 14 residues. The trim removed 4 bases at V and 4 bases at J, leaving 5 bases unmatched. CDR1 is SGHRS and CDR2 is YFSETQ in the germline V gene. CDR3 protein: CASSPTGNGNTIYF. CDR3 sequence (DNA): TGCGCCAGCAGCCCGACAGGGAACGGAAACACCATATATTTT.

The V call is TRBV10-3, the J call TRBJ2-3; a weak D match, TRBD2 (5 bases). This CDR3 has 13 residues. Per germline, CDR1 ENHRY and CDR2 SYGVKD. The V gene lost 8 bases and the J gene lost 6 bases, with 15 bases spanning the gap. The CDR3 region has the DNA TGTGCCATCTCTCTAGCCGAGCCGGATACGCAGTATTTT. Its translation is CAISLAEPDTQYF.

This chain uses TRBV2 with TRBJ2-5; no clear D. The better agreement between TRBJ2-7 and the DNA end casts doubt on the J call. There are 15 residues in the CDR3. The V gene's germline CDR1 is SNHLY and CDR2 FYNNEI. Here the CDR3 DNA reads TGTGCCAGCAGTGAAGGCCACAAACTATCCTACGAGCAGTACTTC. Translation: CASSEGHKLSYEQYF.

This chain links TRBV6-1 with TRBJ1-6, with D perhaps TRBD1 (6 bases). V lost 6 bases and J 0 bases, leaving 15 bases between the germline ends. The CDR3 consists of 17 residues. CDR1 is MNHNS and CDR2 is SASEGT in the germline V gene. CDR3 nucleotides: TGTGCCAGCAGCCAGACAGGAGCCAACTCCTATAATTCACCCCTCCACTTT. This encodes CASSQTGANSYNSPLHF.

The CDR3 protein is CASSPASPRGYTF. The CDR3 DNA follows: TGTGCCAGCTCACCTGCCTCGCCGCGGGGCTACACCTTC. This chain uses TRBV18 with TRBJ1-2; no clear D. This CDR3 region has 13 residues. Germline V lookup: CDR1 KGHSH, CDR2 LQKENI. The V and J ends lost 3 bases and 8 bases respectively, with 13 bases between them.

This clonotype was seen more than once but under ten times. The V gene is TRBV28, the J gene TRBJ1-1, with a possible D match to TRBD1 (5 bases). In germline, CDR1 is MDHEN, CDR2 SYDVKM. Trimming removed 5 bases from V and 5 bases from J, with 9 bases in between. The CDR3 runs to 12 residues. This chain's CDR3 is CASSGGRTEAFF. In DNA, the CDR3 is TGTGCCAGCAGTGGGGGGAGGACTGAAGCTTTCTTT.

The V gene is TRBV7-8, the J gene TRBJ1-3; D not resolved. CDR3 length: 15 residues. V lost 3 bases, J lost 2 bases, and 11 bases lay in between. Germline V lookup: CDR1 SGHVS, CDR2 FQNEAQ. In nucleotides, the CDR3 is TGTGCCAGCAGCTTTGCGTGGTTGGCTGGAAACACCATATATTTT. This codes for CASSFAWLAGNTIYF.

This chain joins TRBV6-5 and TRBJ2-5; tentatively, D is TRBD2 (6 bases). There are 14 residues in the CDR3. Per germline, CDR1 MNHEY and CDR2 SVGAGI. Trimming cost V 0 bases and J 5 bases, with 10 bases left between them. The CDR3 DNA is TGTGCCAGCAGTTACTCGAAACGGGGGGAGACCCAGTACTTC. Encoded protein: CASSYSKRGETQYF.

The chain recombines TRBV12-3 or TRBV12-4 with TRBJ2-2, with no clear D. This CDR3 spans 14 amino acids. The ends were cut back, 1 base at V and 4 bases at J, with 7 bases in the middle. The CDR3 DNA is TGTGCCAGCAGTTTAGACAGTGTCACCGGGGAGCTGTTTTTT. This encodes CASSLDSVTGELFF.

This clonotype was picked up a small number of times. J is TRBJ2-4 and V is TRBV10-3; D is tentatively TRBD1 or TRBD2 (7 bases each). CDR1 and CDR2 (germline): ENHRY, SYGVKD. This CDR3 comprises 13 residues. V was trimmed by 5 bases and J by 8 bases, leaving 13 bases between them. The CDR3 nucleotides read TGTGCCATCAGTACTCAGGGGGGGGACATTCAGTACTTC. As protein: CAISTQGGDIQYF.

This chain connects TRBV10-3 to TRBJ1-1, with 9 bases aligning to TRBD1. This CDR3 is 13 amino acids long. Trimming at V came to 9 bases and at J to 1 base, leaving 3 bases not matched to a gene. Germline V CDR1 and CDR2: ENHRY, SYGVKD. The DNA for the CDR3 is TGTGCCATAAGGGACAGGGAGAACACTGAAGCTTTCTTT. Amino acid sequence: CAIRDRENTEAFF.

The chain has TRBV5-1 and TRBJ2-5; D possibly matches TRBD1 or TRBD2 (6 bases each). The DNA end is a closer match to TRBJ2-1, so the J assignment may be wrong. This CDR3 region has 16 residues. Germline CDR1 is SGHRS and CDR2 is YFSETQ. The CDR3 nucleotides read TGCGCCAGCAGCTTAGGGGGGCGGAGCTCTGGGAATGAGCAGTTCTTC. Translating it yields CASSLGGRSSGNEQFF.

This clonotype was seen more than once but under ten times. The chain is built from TRBV6-1 and TRBJ1-3; D gene ambiguous. V dropped 2 bases and J dropped 3 bases, with 14 bases sitting between them. The germline gives CDR1 MNHNS, CDR2 SASEGT. This CDR3 is 16 amino acids long. CDR3 region: CASSESFGESGNTIYF. CDR3 DNA sequence: TGTGCCAGCAGTGAATCCTTCGGGGAGAGTGGAAACACCATATATTTT.

This clonotype has a handful of counts. The chain recombines TRBV15 with TRBJ2-5; 9 bases map to TRBD1. This CDR3 region has 17 residues. V lost 1 base to trimming and J lost 7 bases; unmatched junction nucleotides: 13. Germline CDR1 and CDR2: LNHNV and YYDKDF (reference sequence). The CDR3 region is CATSRAPPGQGTVTQYF. CDR3 bases: TGTGCCACCAGCAGAGCCCCTCCGGGACAGGGTACGGTGACCCAGTACTTC. Using reference TRBV15 and TRBJ2-5 for the parts outside the CDR3, the full variable domain is DAMVIQNPRYQVTQFGKPVTLSCSQTLNHNVMYWYQQKSSQAPKLLFHYYDKDFNNEADTPDNFQSRRPNTSFCFLDIRSPGLGDTAMYLCATSRAPPGQGTVTQYFGPGTRLLVL.

This clonotype has only a few counts. The CDR3 sequence is CASSEAGTYGYTF. DNA for the CDR3: TGTGCCAGCAGTGAAGCAGGGACCTATGGCTACACCTTC. The chain recombines TRBV6-1 with TRBJ1-2, with D possibly TRBD1 on 5 matching bases. CDR3 length: 13 residues. Trimming took 0 bases from V and 4 from J, leaving 6 bases between them. Looked up from germline, CDR1 is MNHNS and CDR2 is SASEGT.

This sequence joins TRBV5-6 and TRBJ2-5; perhaps TRBD1 as D (6 bases). The CDR3 loop spans 16 amino acids. Per the germline V gene, CDR1 is SGHDT and CDR2 is YYEEEE. The ends were cut back, 0 bases at V and 5 bases at J, with 17 bases in the middle. In DNA, the CDR3 is TGTGCCAGCAGCTTGGAGGGCAGGCCTAGGGGGGAGACCCAGTACTTC. It specifies CASSLEGRPRGETQYF.

The chain carries TRBV12-5 and TRBJ1-6; D possibly corresponds to TRBD1 (5 bases). The CDR3 length is 13 residues. Trimming removed 6 bases from V and 5 bases from J, with 8 bases in between. CDR1 is LGHNT and CDR2 is FRNRAP in the germline V gene. CDR3 region: CASGLQDNSPLHF. The CDR3 nucleotides are TGTGCTAGTGGACTACAGGATAATTCACCCCTCCACTTT.

This clonotype was detected a few times. V gene TRBV4-2 combines with J gene TRBJ1-3; D is unresolved. Trimming left V 4 bases short and J 8 bases short, with 12 bases between. This CDR3 is 13 amino acids long. Germline V lookup: CDR1 LGHNA, CDR2 YNFKEQ. The CDR3 DNA is TGTGCCAGCAGCCCGTTTCGGAGCGACACCATATATTTT. Translating gives CASSPFRSDTIYF.

This clonotype came up a few times. The CDR3 DNA follows: TGTGCCAGCAGCCCCTTCAAAGCGGGGGGTTACAATGAGCAGTTCTTC. This encodes CASSPFKAGGYNEQFF. The chain carries TRBV7-6 and TRBJ2-1; 9 bases map to TRBD2. J lost 4 bases, V lost 5 bases, and 9 bases had no gene match. CDR1 is SGHVS and CDR2 is FNYEAQ in the germline V gene. CDR3 length: 16 residues.

This clonotype was found a few times. This chain uses TRBV28 with TRBJ2-5; 8 bases align to TRBD1. The end of the DNA is better explained by TRBJ2-7, so the J call may be wrong. The CDR3 runs 14 residues. Per the germline V gene, CDR1 is MDHEN and CDR2 is SYDVKM. The CDR3 DNA is TGTGCCAGCAGTTTGGATGACAGGGGTTACGAGCAGTACTTC. Translated, it gives CASSLDDRGYEQYF.